This paragraph reports one T cell receptor (beta chain). Its matching antigen is unknown. Single viable CD3+CD4+CD8-CD45RO+ cells were sorted as the memory CD4+ T cells. CDR1 and CDR2 (germline): SGHNT, YYREEE (reference sequence). V lost 4 bases and J 5 bases, leaving 15 bases between the germline ends. CDR3 length: 15 residues. Per the study methods: After removing out-of-frame reads, around 2,000,000 distinct TCRbeta sequences remained. The repertoire was sequenced with immunoSEQ multiplex PCR; TCRdb's copy has only in-frame clones and lacks some. The DNA gave D and trimming, while V, J and clone size come from that table. The sample has approximately 46,000 clones, 79% seen once. The data are from a study of memory CD4+ T cells and cytomegalovirus serostatus. For the study at large: This sample comes from healthy Belgian adults, 9 CMV seropositive, about 25 seronegative.

Study-level points and caveats: CD4+ memory repertoires contained about 40% of the 164 reported CMV TCRbeta sequences. Repertoires predicted CMV serostatus with median bootstrapped AUC of around 0.95.

The sequenced sample was memory CD4+ T cells from blood. This chain uses TRBV5-4 with TRBJ1-4; TRBD1 might be the D (5 bases). The clonotype originates from an adult in good health and CMV-seronegative. This CDR3 reads CASSRKTAGNEKLFF. The CDR3 bases are TGTGCCAGCAGCCGTAAGACAGCGGGAAATGAAAAACTGTTTTTT. Drawing the rest from reference TRBV5-4 and TRBJ1-4, the complete variable domain is ETGVTQSPTHLIKTRGQQVTLRCSSQSGHNTVSWYQQALGQGPQFIFQYYREEENGRGNFPPRFSGLQFPNYSSELNVNALELDDSALYLCASSRKTAGNEKLFFGSGTQLSVL.